This passage covers 19 T cell receptor beta chains from one sample sequenced in a study of cytomegalovirus exposure and HLA in healthy donors. The PCR contained 60 Vbeta and 13 Jbeta primers. Clones were sequenced by immunoSEQ multiplex PCR, and TCRdb holds only the in-frame ones, with some missing. The table has 150,000 to 200,000 clones, around 77% seen once. Sequenced: PBMCs. All receptors come from a woman between 25 and 40 years old in good health and CMV-seronegative.

J is TRBJ2-3 and V is TRBV6-1; a possible D gene is TRBD2 (5 bases). Germline CDR1 MNHNS, CDR2 SASEGT. V was trimmed by 7 bases and J by 2 bases, leaving 13 bases between them. This CDR3 comprises 14 residues. The chain's CDR3 is CASIEGVVTDTQYF. The CDR3 coding sequence is TGTGCCAGCATCGAGGGAGTCGTCACAGATACGCAGTATTTT.

This chain connects TRBV6-6 to TRBJ2-7, with TRBD1 identical over 7 bases. V lost 7 bases, J lost 3 bases, and 3 bases stayed unmatched. Germline values: CDR1 MNHNY, CDR2 SVGAGI (reference sequence). The CDR3 is 12 residues long. The CDR3 protein is CASNTGDYEQYF. The CDR3 nucleotides are TGTGCCAGCAATACAGGGGACTACGAGCAGTACTTC.

CDR3 sequence: CASSPWVENEKLFF. The CDR3 DNA sequence: TGTGCCAGCAGTCCTTGGGTGGAGAATGAAAAACTGTTTTTT. The chain couples TRBV6-5 to TRBJ1-4, with unresolved D. There are 14 residues in the CDR3. CDR1 and CDR2 (germline): MNHEY, SVGAGI. With 5 bases removed from V and 5 bases from J, the gap between germline ends came to 12 bases.

The rearrangement links TRBV2 to TRBJ1-1; the D gene is possibly TRBD1 (5 bases). The germline gives CDR1 SNHLY, CDR2 FYNNEI. V gave up 5 bases and J gave up 2 bases, with 9 bases separating them. The CDR3 is made up of 13 amino acids. The CDR3 sequence is CASSRQLNTEAFF. The CDR3 region has the DNA TGTGCCAGCAGTAGACAGCTAAACACTGAAGCTTTCTTT.

The rearrangement joins TRBV19 to TRBJ2-7; TRBD1 aligns across 7 bases. Germline loops: CDR1 LNHDA, CDR2 SQIVND (reference sequence). The junction had 3 bases not matched to a gene; V was cut back by 1 base and J by 3 bases. The CDR3 runs 14 residues. This CDR3 is CASSIAGTVYEQYF. The CDR3 DNA sequence: TGTGCCAGTAGTATAGCCGGGACAGTCTACGAGCAGTACTTC.

The CDR3 bases are TGTGCCAGCAGGCCGGACAGGGTCCGGTCGGGGGAGACCCAGTACTTC. Amino acids: CASRPDRVRSGETQYF. This sequence joins TRBV2 and TRBJ2-5; 8 nucleotides align to TRBD1. Trimming cost V 6 bases and J 5 bases; bases outside gene matches: 14. Germline V CDR1 and CDR2: SNHLY, FYNNEI. This CDR3 region has 16 residues. The full variable domain, rest sourced from reference TRBV2 and TRBJ2-5, is EPEVTQTPSHQVTQMGQEVILRCVPISNHLYFYWYRQILGQKVEFLVSFYNNEISEKSEIFDDQFSVERPDGSNFTLKIRSTKLEDSAMYFCASRPDRVRSGETQYFGPGTRLLVL.

The DNA for the CDR3 is TGCGCCAGCAGCCATCCCCGAAGCACCTCCTACGAGCAGTACTTC. This codes for CASSHPRSTSYEQYF. V gene TRBV4-1 combines with J gene TRBJ2-7; D gene uncertain. This CDR3 contains 15 residues. The V end lost 3 bases, the J end lost 0 bases, and 12 bases lay between the germline ends. The germline V gene encodes CDR1 MGHRA and CDR2 YSYEKL.

On this clone: Sequence at one end of the junction differs from germline and may be a read error. Other nucleotide sequences from this sample produce the same CDR3. V is TRBV5-6 and J is TRBJ2-1; D possibly corresponds to TRBD1 (6 bases). CDR1 and CDR2 (germline): SGHDT, YYEEEE. The CDR3 loop spans 15 amino acids. CDR3 in DNA: TGTGCTAGCAGTATACAGGGTTTTGCCTACAATGAGCAGTTCTTC. Translated: CASSIQGFAYNEQFF.

The gene calls are TRBV5-1 and TRBJ2-3; D is unclear. CDR1 SGHRS and CDR2 YFSETQ come from the germline V gene. CDR3 length: 15 residues. V lost 1 base to trimming and J lost 0 bases, with 9 bases between them. The CDR3 DNA reads TGCGCCAGCAGCTTGCTAACCTCTAGCACAGATACGCAGTATTTT. It specifies CASSLLTSSTDTQYF.

The chain carries TRBV7-9 and TRBJ1-1; D might be TRBD1 (5 bases). This CDR3 comprises 15 residues. Germline V CDR1 and CDR2: SEHNR, FQNEAQ (reference sequence). The V gene lost 1 base and the J gene lost 3 bases, with 12 bases spanning the gap. Written as DNA, the CDR3 is TGTGCCAGCAGCTTAGGTCAGGGTGAGGACACTGAAGCTTTCTTT. Its protein is CASSLGQGEDTEAFF.

The rearrangement uses TRBV27 and TRBJ1-5; 11 bases are shared with TRBD1. This CDR3 is 14 amino acids long. Germline V gene lookup returns CDR1 MNHEY and CDR2 SMNVEV (reference sequence). The trim removed 3 bases at V and 6 bases at J, leaving 1 base unmatched. CDR3 amino acids: CASSLGQGVQPQHF. For the CDR3, the DNA is TGTGCCAGCAGTTTGGGACAGGGGGTTCAGCCCCAGCATTTT.

The V gene is TRBV4-2, the J gene TRBJ2-1; 11 positions agree with TRBD2. J gave up 5 bases and V 6 bases, and 6 bases lay outside the gene matches. Germline lookup yields CDR1 LGHNA and CDR2 YNFKEQ. This CDR3 region has 15 residues. The CDR3 DNA reads TGTGCCAGCAGTCTCATGACTAGCGGGAACAATGAGCAGTTCTTC. Translation: CASSLMTSGNNEQFF.

This rearrangement joins TRBV28 to TRBJ2-7, with TRBD1 matching over 9 bases. Germline trimming cut 4 bases from V and 0 bases from J; bases unmatched to any gene: 7. CDR1 and CDR2 from the germline V gene are MDHEN and SYDVKM. This CDR3 region has 16 residues. CDR3 sequence: CASSSGTGIFSYEQYF. The CDR3 DNA sequence: TGTGCCAGCAGTTCTGGGACAGGGATATTCTCCTACGAGCAGTACTTC.

The CDR3 reads CASSLSTSGNYEQYF. The CDR3 DNA reads as TGTGCCAGCAGTTTATCGACTAGCGGAAACTACGAGCAGTACTTC. This chain joins TRBV27 and TRBJ2-7, with 9 bases lining up with TRBD2. The V segment lost 0 bases and the J segment 3 bases; nucleotides outside the gene matches: 3. The CDR3 runs to 15 residues. CDR1 MNHEY and CDR2 SMNVEV come from the germline V gene (reference sequence).

V is TRBV5-1 and J is TRBJ2-7; tentatively, D is TRBD1 (5 bases). CDR1 is SGHRS and CDR2 is YFSETQ in the germline V gene. The CDR3 is 14 residues long. The V end was cut by 3 bases, the J end by 1 base, with 11 bases between. CDR3 amino acids: CASSSVAGSYEQYF. CDR3 nucleotide sequence: TGCGCCAGCAGCTCCGTGGCAGGGTCCTACGAGCAGTACTTC.

This clone has a handful of counts. The V call is TRBV18, the J call TRBJ2-7; TRBD2 matches 10 bases. Looked up from germline, CDR1 is KGHSH and CDR2 is LQKENI. Trimming took 3 bases from V and 2 from J; bases not matched to a gene: 16. The CDR3 totals 19 residues. The CDR3 spells CASSPSRGAGGPNPYEQYF. As DNA, the CDR3 is TGTGCCAGCTCACCGTCCCGGGGAGCGGGAGGGCCAAATCCCTACGAGCAGTACTTC. Combining the CDR3 with reference TRBV18 and TRBJ2-7 gives the whole variable domain NAGVMQNPRHLVRRRGQEARLRCSPMKGHSHVYWYRQLPEEGLKFMVYLQKENIIDESGMPKERFSAEFPKEGPSILRIQQVVRGDSAAYFCASSPSRGAGGPNPYEQYFGPGTRLTVT.

The chain recombines TRBV19 with TRBJ2-7; TRBD2 is a possible D gene (5 bases). Trimming left V 6 bases short and J 0 bases short, with 12 bases between. Looked up from germline, CDR1 is LNHDA and CDR2 is SQIVND (reference sequence). The length of the CDR3 is 14 residues. The CDR3 spells CASRGGQDSYEQYF. CDR3 nucleotides: TGTGCCAGTAGGGGCGGGCAGGACTCCTACGAGCAGTACTTC.

Here the CDR3 reads CASSQDRPSGSYEQYF. The CDR3 DNA sequence: TGCGCCAGCAGCCAAGATAGGCCTAGCGGGAGCTACGAGCAGTACTTC. This chain joins TRBV4-3 and TRBJ2-7, with TRBD2 matching 10 bases. Germline V gene data show CDR1 as LGHNA and CDR2 as YSLEER. The CDR3 length is 16 residues. The V segment lost 0 bases and the J segment 3 bases; nucleotides outside the gene matches: 5.

The chain employs TRBV5-6 and TRBJ1-2; D might be TRBD1 (6 bases). The V end was cut by 5 bases, the J end by 5 bases, with 19 bases between. The CDR3 is 15 residues long. Germline-derived CDR1 and CDR2 are SGHDT and YYEEEE. In nucleotides, the CDR3 is TGTGCCAGCAGTTTTTCATACAGGGTTTTATATGGCTACACCTTC. Its translation: CASSFSYRVLYGYTF.